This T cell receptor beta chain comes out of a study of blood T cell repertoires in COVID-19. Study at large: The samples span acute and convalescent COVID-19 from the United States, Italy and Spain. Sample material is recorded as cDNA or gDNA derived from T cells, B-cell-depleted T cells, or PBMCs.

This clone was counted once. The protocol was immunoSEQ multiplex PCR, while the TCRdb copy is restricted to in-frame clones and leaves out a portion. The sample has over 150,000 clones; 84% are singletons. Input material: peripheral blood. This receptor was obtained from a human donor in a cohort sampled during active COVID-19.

CDR3 sequence: CASSLAGTNFYEQYF. The CDR3 nucleotides are TGCGCCAGCAGCTTGGCCGGGACTAACTTCTACGAGCAGTACTTC. The gene calls are TRBV5-1 and TRBJ2-7, with 7 bases fitting TRBD2. This CDR3 spans 15 amino acids. Trimming cost V 0 bases and J 3 bases; bases outside gene matches: 6. In germline, CDR1 is SGHRS, CDR2 YFSETQ. Variable domain in full (rest from reference TRBV5-1 and TRBJ2-7): KAGVTQTPRYLIKTRGQQVTLSCSPISGHRSVSWYQQTPGQGLQFLFEYFSETQRNKGNFPGRFSGRQFSNSRSEMNVSTLELGDSALYLCASSLAGTNFYEQYFGPGTRLTVT.